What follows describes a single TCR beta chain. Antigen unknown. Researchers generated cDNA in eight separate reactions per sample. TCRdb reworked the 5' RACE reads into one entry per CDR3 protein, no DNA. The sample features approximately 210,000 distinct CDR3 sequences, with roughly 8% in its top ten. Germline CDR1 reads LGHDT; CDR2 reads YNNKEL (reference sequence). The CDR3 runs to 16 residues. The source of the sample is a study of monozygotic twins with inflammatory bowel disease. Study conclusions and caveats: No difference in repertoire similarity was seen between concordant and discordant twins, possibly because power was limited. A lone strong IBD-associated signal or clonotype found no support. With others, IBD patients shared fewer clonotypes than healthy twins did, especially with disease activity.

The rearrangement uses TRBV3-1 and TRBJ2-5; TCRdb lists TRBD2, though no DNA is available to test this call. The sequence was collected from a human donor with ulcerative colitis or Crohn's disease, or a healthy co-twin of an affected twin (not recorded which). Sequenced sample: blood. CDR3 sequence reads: CASSRRTSGAQETQYF.